This is a list of T cell receptor beta chains from one sample in a study of tumor-infiltrating lymphocytes in primary liver carcinoma. TCRdb recomputed calls from the multiplex PCR reads with MiXCR, one row per CDR3 protein. The sample lists fewer than 200,000 distinct CDR3 sequences, approximately 80% occurring once. The source material was tumor tissue from primary liver carcinoma. These receptors originate from a man in his forties with primary liver carcinoma and hepatitis B virus infection. The CDR3 runs from the conserved cysteine through the conserved F or W. Each record gives: clone size, J gene, V gene, D gene, CDR3 DNA, CDR3 protein. A D gene is named only where the DNA matches it firmly. The size of a clone is reported for some rows only, either as once, few or many, or as a class for expanded clones.

>medium-sized|TRBJ1-2|TRBV12-3/TRBV12-4|.
TGTGCCAGCAGTTTACCAGGGATCGGCTACACCTTC
CASSLPGIGYTF
>many|TRBJ2-2|TRBV11-2|.
TGTGCCACTAGGCCAGGAAGCACCGGGGAGCTGTTTTTT
CATRPGSTGELFF
>once|TRBJ1-2|TRBV29-1|.
TGTAGCGTTGACAACGACCGCTACACCTTC
CSVDNDRYTF
>.|TRBJ1-1|TRBV6-1|.
TGTATCAGCAGTGTAATCTGGGGGAACACTGAAGCTTTCTTT
CISSVIWGNTEAFF
>.|TRBJ2-5|TRBV29-1|.
TGCAGCGTTGAATTCCCAGCCGTTCAAGAAACCCAGTACTTC
CSVEFPAVQETQYF
>.|TRBJ1-5|TRBV6-1|.
TGTGCCAGCATTGAGGCAAGGGAAAAGGCGTCCCACCATTTT
CASIEAREKASHHF
>.|TRBJ2-1|TRBV19|.
TGTGCCAGTGGTAGAGGACAGCGGATAAATGAGCTGTTCTTC
CASGRGQRINELFF
>many|TRBJ2-3|TRBV19|.
TGTGCCAGTAGTATAGCCCCGGAAACAGATACGCAGTATTTT
CASSIAPETDTQYF
>.|TRBJ2-5|TRBV4-1|TRBD2
TGCGCGAGCAGCTCTTCAGGAGCCCCCGCTAGCGGCCAAGAGACTCAGTACTTC
CASSSSGAPASGQETQYF
>.|TRBJ2-1|TRBV29-1|TRBD2
TGCAGCGTCAAAACCACTAGCGGCAATGAACAGTTCTTC
CSVKTTSGNEQFF